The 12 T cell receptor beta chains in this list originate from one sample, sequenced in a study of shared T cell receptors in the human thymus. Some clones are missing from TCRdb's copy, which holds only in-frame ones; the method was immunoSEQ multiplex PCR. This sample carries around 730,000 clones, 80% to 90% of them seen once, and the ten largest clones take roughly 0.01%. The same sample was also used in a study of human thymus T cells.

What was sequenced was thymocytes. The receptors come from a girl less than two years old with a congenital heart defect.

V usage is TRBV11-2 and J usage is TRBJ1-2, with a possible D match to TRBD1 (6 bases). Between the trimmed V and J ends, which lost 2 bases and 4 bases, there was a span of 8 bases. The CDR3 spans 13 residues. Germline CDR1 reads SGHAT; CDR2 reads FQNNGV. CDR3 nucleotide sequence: TGTGCCAGCAGCTTAATGGACAGCTATGGCTACACCTTC. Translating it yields CASSLMDSYGYTF.

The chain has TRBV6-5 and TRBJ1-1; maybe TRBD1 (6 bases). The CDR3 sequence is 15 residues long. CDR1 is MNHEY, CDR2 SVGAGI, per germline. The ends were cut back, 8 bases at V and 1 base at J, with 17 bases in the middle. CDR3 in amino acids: CASRNTIQGNTEAFF. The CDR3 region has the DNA TGTGCCAGCCGAAACACCATACAGGGGAACACTGAAGCTTTCTTT.

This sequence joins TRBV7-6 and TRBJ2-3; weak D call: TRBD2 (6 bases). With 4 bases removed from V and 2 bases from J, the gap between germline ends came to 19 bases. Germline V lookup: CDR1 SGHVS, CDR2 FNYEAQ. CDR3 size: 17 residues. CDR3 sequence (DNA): TGTGCCAGCAGCTGCGGCACTCCGGAGGGAACCACAGATACGCAGTATTTT. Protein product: CASSCGTPEGTTDTQYF.

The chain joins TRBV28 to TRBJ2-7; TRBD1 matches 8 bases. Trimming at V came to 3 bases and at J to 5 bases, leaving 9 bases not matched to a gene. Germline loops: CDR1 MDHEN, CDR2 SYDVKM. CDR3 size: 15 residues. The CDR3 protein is CASSLVGDRNDEQYF. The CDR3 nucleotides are TGTGCCAGCAGTTTGGTAGGGGACAGGAACGACGAGCAGTACTTC.

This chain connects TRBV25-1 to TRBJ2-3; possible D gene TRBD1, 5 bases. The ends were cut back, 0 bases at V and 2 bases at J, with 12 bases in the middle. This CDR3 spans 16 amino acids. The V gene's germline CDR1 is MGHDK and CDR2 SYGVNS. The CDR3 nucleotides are TGTGCCAGCAGTGAATATCGGGTTGGGGCCACAGATACGCAGTATTTT. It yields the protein CASSEYRVGATDTQYF.

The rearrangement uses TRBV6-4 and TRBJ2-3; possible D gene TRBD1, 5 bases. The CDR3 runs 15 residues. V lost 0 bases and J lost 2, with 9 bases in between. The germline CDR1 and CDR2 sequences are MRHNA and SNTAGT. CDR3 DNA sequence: TGTGCCAGCAGTGACTCGAACAGGCACACAGATACGCAGTATTTT. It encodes CASSDSNRHTDTQYF.

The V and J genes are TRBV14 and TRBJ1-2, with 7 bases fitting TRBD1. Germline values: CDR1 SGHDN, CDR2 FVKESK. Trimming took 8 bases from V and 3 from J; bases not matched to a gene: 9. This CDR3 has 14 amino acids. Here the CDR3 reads CASRRTGSDYGYTF. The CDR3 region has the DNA TGTGCCAGCCGCCGGACAGGTAGTGACTATGGCTACACCTTC.

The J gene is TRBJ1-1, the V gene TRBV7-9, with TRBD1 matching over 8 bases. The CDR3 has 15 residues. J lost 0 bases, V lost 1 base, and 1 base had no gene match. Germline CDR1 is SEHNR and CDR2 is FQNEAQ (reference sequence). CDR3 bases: TGTGCCAGCAGCTTAGAGACAGGGGTGAACACTGAAGCTTTCTTT. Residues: CASSLETGVNTEAFF.

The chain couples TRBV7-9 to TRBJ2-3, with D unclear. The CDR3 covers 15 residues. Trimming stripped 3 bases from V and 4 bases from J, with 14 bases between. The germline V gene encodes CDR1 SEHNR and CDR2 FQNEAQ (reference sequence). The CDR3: CASSLFTAFPDTQYF. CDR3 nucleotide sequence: TGTGCCAGCAGCTTGTTCACAGCATTTCCAGATACGCAGTATTTT.

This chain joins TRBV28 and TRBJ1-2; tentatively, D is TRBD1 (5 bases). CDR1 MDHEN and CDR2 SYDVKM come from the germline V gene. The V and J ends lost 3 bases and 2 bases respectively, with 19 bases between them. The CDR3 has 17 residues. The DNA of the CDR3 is TGTGCCAGCAGTTTCTGGGGCAGCATCTCAATCAACTATGGCTACACCTTC. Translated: CASSFWGSISINYGYTF.

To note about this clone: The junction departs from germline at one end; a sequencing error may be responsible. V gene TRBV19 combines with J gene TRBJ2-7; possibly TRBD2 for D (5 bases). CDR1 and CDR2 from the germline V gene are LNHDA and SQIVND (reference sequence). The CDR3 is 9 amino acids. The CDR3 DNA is TGTGCCAGTAGACGCACGGAGGATTTC. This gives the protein CASRRTEDF. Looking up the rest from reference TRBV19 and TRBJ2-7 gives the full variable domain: DGGITQSPKYLFRKEGQNVTLSCEQNLNHDAMYWYRQDPGQGLRLIYYSQIVNDFQKGDIAEGYSVSREKKESFPLTVTSAQKNPTAFYLCASRRTEDFGPGTRLTVT.

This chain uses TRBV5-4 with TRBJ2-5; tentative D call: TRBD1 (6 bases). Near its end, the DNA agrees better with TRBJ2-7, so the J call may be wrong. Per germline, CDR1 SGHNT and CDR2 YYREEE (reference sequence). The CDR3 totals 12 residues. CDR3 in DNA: TGTGCCAGCAGCTTTAAAGGGGGCGAGCAGTACTTC. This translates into CASSFKGGEQYF.